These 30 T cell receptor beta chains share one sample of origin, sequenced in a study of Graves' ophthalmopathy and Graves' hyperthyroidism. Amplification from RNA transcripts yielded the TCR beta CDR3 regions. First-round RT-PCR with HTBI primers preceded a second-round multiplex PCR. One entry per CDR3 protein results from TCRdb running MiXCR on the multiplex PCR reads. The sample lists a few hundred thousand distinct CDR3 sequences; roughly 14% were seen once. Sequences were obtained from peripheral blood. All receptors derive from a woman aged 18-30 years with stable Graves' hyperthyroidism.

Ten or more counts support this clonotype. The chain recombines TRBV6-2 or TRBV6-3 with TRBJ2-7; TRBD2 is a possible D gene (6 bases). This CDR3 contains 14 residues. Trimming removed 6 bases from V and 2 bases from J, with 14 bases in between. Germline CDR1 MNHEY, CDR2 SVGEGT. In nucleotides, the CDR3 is TGTGCCAGCAGACCTGGGGGAGGTCCCTACGAGCAGTACTTC. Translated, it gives CASRPGGGPYEQYF.

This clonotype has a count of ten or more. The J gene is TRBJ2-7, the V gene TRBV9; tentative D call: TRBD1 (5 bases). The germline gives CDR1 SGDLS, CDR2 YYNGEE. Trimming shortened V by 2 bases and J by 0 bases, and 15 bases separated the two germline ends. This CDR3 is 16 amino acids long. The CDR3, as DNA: TGTGCCAGCAGCGTCGGCAGGGAAAGGGGCTCCTACGAGCAGTACTTC. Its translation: CASSVGRERGSYEQYF.

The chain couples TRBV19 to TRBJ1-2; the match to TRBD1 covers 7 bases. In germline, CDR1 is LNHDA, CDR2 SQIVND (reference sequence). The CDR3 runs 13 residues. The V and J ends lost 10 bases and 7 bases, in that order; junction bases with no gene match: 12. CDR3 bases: TGTGCCACGCACCAAACAGGGGAGATTGGCTACACCTTC. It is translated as CATHQTGEIGYTF.

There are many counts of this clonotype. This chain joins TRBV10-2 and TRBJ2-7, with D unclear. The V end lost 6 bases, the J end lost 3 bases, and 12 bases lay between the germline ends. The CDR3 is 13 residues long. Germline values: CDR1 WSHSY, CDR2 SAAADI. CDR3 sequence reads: CASRQTVVYEQYF. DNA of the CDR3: TGCGCCAGCAGACAGACGGTAGTCTACGAGCAGTACTTC.

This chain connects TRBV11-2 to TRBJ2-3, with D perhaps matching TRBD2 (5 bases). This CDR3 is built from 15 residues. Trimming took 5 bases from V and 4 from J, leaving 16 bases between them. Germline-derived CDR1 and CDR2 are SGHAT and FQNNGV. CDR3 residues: CASSNEGPRADTQYF. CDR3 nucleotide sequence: TGTGCCAGCAGCAATGAAGGACCGAGGGCAGATACGCAGTATTTT.

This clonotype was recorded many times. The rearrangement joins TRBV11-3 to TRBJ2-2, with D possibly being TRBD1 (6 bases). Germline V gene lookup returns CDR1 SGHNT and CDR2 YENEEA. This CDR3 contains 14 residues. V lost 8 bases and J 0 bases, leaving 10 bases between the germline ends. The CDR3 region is CASLGQANTGELFF. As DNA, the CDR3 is TGTGCCAGCCTGGGACAAGCGAACACCGGGGAGCTGTTTTTT.

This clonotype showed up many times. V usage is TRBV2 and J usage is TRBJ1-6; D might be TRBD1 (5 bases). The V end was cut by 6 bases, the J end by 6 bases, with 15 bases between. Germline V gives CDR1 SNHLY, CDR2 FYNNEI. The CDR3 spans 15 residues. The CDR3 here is CASRASTVSNSPLHF. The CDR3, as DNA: TGTGCCAGCAGAGCTTCGACAGTATCTAATTCACCCCTCCACTTT.

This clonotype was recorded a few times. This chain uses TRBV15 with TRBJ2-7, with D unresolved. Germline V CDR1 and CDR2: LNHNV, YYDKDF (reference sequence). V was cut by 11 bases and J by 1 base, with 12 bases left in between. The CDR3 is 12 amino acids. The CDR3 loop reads CAVIDGSYEQYF. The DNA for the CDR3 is TGTGCCGTAATAGACGGGTCCTACGAGCAGTACTTC.

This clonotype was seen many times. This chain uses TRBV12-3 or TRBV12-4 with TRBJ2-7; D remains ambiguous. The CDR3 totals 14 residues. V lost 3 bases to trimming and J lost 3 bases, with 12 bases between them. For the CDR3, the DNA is TGTGCCAGCAGTTTTGTTCAGGATGGCTACGAGCAGTACTTC. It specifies CASSFVQDGYEQYF.

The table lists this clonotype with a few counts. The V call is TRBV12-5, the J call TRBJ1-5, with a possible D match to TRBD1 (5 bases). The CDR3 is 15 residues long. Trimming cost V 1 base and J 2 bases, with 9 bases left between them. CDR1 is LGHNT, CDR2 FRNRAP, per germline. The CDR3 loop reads CASGLAGGGNQPQHF. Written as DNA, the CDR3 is TGTGCTAGTGGTTTGGCCGGGGGGGGCAATCAGCCCCAGCATTTT. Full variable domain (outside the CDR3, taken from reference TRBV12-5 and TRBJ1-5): DARVTQTPRHKVTEMGQEVTMRCQPILGHNTVFWYRQTMMQGLELLAYFRNRAPLDDSGMPKDRFSAEMPDATLATLKIQPSEPRDSAVYFCASGLAGGGNQPQHFGDGTRLSIL.

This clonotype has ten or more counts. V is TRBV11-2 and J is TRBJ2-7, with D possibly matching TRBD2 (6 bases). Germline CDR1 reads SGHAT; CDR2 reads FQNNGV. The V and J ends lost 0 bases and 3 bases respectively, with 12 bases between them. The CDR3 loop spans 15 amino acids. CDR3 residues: CASSLEAGPHYEQYF. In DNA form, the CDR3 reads TGTGCCAGCAGCTTAGAGGCGGGGCCCCACTACGAGCAGTACTTC.

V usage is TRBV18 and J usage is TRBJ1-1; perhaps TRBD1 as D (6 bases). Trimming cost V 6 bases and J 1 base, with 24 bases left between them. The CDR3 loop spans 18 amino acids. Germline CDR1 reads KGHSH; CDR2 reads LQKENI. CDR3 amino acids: CASSLHLLLDRRNTEAFF. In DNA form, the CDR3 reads TGTGCCAGCTCTCTCCACCTCCTCCTGGACAGACGGAACACTGAAGCTTTCTTT.

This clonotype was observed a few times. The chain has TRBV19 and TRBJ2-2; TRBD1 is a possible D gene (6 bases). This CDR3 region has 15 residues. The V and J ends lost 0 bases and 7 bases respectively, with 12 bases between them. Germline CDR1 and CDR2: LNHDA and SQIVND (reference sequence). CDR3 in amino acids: CASSIEGAVVGELFF. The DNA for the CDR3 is TGTGCCAGTAGTATAGAGGGGGCGGTGGTCGGGGAGCTGTTTTTT.

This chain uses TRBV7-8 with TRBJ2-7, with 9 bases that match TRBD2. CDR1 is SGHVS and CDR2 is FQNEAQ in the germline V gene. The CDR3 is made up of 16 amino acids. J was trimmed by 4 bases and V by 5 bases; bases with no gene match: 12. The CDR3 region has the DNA TGTGCCAGCAGCCCCTCGGGGCGGGGGGGCCTTTACGAGCAGTACTTC. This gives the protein CASSPSGRGGLYEQYF.

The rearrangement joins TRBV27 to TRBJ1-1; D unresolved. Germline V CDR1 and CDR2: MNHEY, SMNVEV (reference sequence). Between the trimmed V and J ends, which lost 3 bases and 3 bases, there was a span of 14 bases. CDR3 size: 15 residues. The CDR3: CASSLAGIADTEAFF. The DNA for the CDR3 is TGTGCCAGCAGTTTGGCGGGGATTGCGGACACTGAAGCTTTCTTT.

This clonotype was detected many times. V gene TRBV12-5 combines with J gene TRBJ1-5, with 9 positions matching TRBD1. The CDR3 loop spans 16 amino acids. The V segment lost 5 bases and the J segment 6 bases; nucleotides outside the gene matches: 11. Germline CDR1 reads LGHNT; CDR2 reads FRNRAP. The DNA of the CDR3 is TGTGCTAGTGGTCAAGAGGGGACAGGGAGGACTCAGCCCCAGCATTTT. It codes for CASGQEGTGRTQPQHF.

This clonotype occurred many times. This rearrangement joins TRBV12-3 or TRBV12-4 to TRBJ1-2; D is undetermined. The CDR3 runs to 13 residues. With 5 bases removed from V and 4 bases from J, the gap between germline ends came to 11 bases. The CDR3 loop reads CASSREGTYGYTF. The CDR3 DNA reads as TGTGCCAGCAGTAGGGAGGGAACCTATGGCTACACCTTC.

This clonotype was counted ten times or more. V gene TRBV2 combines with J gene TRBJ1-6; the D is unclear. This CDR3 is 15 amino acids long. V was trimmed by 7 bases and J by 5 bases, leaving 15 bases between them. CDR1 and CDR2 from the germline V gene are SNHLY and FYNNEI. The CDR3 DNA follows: TGTGCCAGCATATTCTCCGGGGTCGATAATTCACCCCTCCACTTT. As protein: CASIFSGVDNSPLHF.

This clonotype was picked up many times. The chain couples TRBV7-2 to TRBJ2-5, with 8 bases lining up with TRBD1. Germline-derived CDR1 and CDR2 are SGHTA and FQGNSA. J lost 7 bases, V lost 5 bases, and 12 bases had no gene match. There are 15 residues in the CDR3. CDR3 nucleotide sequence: TGTGCCAGCAGCCCCCCCCTGGACAGGGCGGTGACCCAGTACTTC. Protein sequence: CASSPPLDRAVTQYF.

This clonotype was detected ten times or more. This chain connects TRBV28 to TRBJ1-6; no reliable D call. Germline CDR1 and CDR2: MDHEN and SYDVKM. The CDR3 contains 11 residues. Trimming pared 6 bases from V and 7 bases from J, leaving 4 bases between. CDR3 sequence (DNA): TGTGCCAGCAGAACGAATTCACCCCTCCACTTT. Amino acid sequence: CASRTNSPLHF.

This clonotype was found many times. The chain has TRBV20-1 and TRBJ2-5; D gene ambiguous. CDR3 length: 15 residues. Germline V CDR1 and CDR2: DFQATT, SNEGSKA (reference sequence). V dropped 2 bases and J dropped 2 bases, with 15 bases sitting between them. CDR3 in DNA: TGCAGTGCTAGAACTACCCGCCTCATTCAAGAGACCCAGTACTTC. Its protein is CSARTTRLIQETQYF.

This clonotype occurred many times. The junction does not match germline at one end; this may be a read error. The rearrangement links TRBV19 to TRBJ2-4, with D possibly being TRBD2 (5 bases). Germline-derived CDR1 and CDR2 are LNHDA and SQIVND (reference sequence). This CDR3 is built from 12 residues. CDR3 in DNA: TGTGCCAGTAGTATCGAGGGCAGATTAAAGGACTTC. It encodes CASSIEGRLKDF.

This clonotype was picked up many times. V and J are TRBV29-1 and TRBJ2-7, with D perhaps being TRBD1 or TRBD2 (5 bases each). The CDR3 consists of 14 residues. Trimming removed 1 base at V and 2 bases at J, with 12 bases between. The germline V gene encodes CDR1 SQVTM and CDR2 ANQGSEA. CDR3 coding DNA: TGCAGCGTTGAAGCGGGGCAGGGTACCTACGAGCAGTACTTC. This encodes CSVEAGQGTYEQYF.

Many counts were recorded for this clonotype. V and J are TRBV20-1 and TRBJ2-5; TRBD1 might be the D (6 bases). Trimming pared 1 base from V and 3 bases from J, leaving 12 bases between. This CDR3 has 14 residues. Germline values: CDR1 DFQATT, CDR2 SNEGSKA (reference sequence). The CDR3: CSARVSTGEETQYF. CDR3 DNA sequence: TGCAGTGCTAGAGTATCGACAGGAGAAGAGACCCAGTACTTC.

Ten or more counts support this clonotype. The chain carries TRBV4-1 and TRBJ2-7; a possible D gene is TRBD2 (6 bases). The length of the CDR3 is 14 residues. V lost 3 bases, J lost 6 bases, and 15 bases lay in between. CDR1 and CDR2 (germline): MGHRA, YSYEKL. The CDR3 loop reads CASSHLGGRGEQYF. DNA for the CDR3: TGCGCCAGCAGCCACCTCGGGGGACGAGGCGAGCAGTACTTC.

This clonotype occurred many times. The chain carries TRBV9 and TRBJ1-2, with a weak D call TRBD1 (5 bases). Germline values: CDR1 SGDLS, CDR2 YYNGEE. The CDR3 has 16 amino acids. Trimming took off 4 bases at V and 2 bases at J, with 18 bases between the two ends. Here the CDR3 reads CASSPRWVTANYGYTF. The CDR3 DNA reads TGTGCCAGCAGCCCCCGATGGGTGACAGCGAACTATGGCTACACCTTC.

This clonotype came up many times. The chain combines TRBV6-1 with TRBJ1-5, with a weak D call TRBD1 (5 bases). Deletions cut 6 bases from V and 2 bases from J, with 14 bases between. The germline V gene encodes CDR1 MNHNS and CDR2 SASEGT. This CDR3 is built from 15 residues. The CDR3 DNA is TGTGCCAGCAGCACGCGGGGGGGAGGCAATCAGCCCCAGCATTTT. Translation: CASSTRGGGNQPQHF.

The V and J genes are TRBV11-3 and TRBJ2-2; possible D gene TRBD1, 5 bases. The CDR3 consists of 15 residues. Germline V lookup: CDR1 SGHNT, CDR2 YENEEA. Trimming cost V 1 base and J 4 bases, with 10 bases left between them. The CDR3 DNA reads TGTGCCAGCAGCTTAGCCCGACAGTTCACCGGGGAGCTGTTTTTT. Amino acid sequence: CASSLARQFTGELFF. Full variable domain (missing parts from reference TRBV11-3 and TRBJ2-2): EAGVVQSPRYKIIEKKQPVAFWCNPISGHNTLYWYLQNLGQGPELLIRYENEEAVDDSQLPKDRFSAERLKGVDSTLKIQPAELGDSAVYLCASSLARQFTGELFFGEGSRLTVL.

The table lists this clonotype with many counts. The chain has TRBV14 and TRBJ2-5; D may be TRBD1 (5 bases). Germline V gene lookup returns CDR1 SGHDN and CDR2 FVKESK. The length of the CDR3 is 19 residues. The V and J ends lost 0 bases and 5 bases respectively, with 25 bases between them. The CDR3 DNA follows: TGTGCCAGCAGCCAAGAGGAATCTGGCTTCCAGGGTGTAGAGGAGACCCAGTACTTC. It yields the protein CASSQEESGFQGVEETQYF.

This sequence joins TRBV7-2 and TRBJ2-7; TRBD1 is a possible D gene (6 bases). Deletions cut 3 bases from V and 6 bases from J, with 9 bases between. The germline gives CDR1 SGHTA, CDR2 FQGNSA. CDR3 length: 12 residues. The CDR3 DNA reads TGTGCCAGCAGCTTCGGACAGCTCGAGCAGTACTTC. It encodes CASSFGQLEQYF.